The entry below gives a single T cell receptor (beta chain) sequence along with its context. The antigen is unknown. This record comes from a study of siplizumab effects on memory and regulatory T cells. Sequenced by immunoSEQ multiplex PCR; TCRdb stores in-frame clones only, minus some. This sample yields roughly 92,000 clones, of which roughly 94% are seen a single time; 1% to 1.5% belongs to the top ten. Study outcomes and limitations: Roughly 75-97% of proliferating CD4+ or CD8+ clones lacked an assignable naive or memory phenotype.

V shed 5 bases and J shed 10 bases, with 13 bases lying between them. CDR3 size: 12 residues. From germline, CDR1 is SEHNR and CDR2 FQNEAQ (reference sequence). Sequencing used non-Treg CD4+ T cells sorted from blood. This TCR came from a human donor in good health. The J gene is TRBJ2-3, the V gene TRBV7-9; D unclear. Written as DNA, the CDR3 is TGTGCCAGCAGCCCAGAACGAGGTGCGCAGTATTTT. It codes for CASSPERGAQYF.